Below are 7 T cell receptor beta chains sequenced from a single sample in a study of technical replicates of blood from a few donors. The method was immunoSEQ multiplex PCR; TCRdb's version includes in-frame clones alone and lacks a portion of them. The table has around 80,000 clones, roughly 98% seen once. The sample was T cells isolated from PBMCs. Source of these receptors: a human donor in good health.

V and J are TRBV19 and TRBJ1-5, with D uncertain. Looked up from germline, CDR1 is LNHDA and CDR2 is SQIVND (reference sequence). V was shortened by 5 bases and J by 3 bases, with 11 bases between the two germline ends. The CDR3 loop spans 14 amino acids. CDR3 DNA: TGTGCCAGTAGTGAGGCCGTATACAATCAGCCCCAGCATTTT. Translation: CASSEAVYNQPQHF.

V gene TRBV28 combines with J gene TRBJ1-1; D is perhaps TRBD1 (5 bases). Germline CDR1 reads MDHEN; CDR2 reads SYDVKM. V was clipped by 10 bases and J by 6 bases, with 18 bases between them. This CDR3 is built from 13 residues. CDR3 loop: CATVKAGDAEAFF. The CDR3 DNA sequence: TGTGCCACTGTCAAGGCGGGGGACGCTGAAGCTTTCTTT. Full variable domain (rest looked up from reference TRBV28 and TRBJ1-1): DVKVTQSSRYLVKRTGEKVFLECVQDMDHENMFWYRQDPGLGLRLIYFSYDVKMKEKGDIPEGYSVSREKKERFSLILESASTNQTSMYLCATVKAGDAEAFFGQGTRLTVV.

The J gene is TRBJ1-2, the V gene TRBV2, with no clear D. The CDR3 contains 14 residues. Germline lookup yields CDR1 SNHLY and CDR2 FYNNEI. The V gene lost 1 base and the J gene lost 8 bases, with 14 bases spanning the gap. The CDR3 DNA reads as TGTGCCAGCAGTGAAGGAAACGGACTTCAGGGCTACACCTTC. This codes for CASSEGNGLQGYTF.

The rearrangement uses TRBV28 and TRBJ1-2, with D hard to call. This CDR3 region has 15 residues. V shed 2 bases and J shed 2 bases, with 12 bases lying between them. CDR1 MDHEN and CDR2 SYDVKM come from the germline V gene. The CDR3 DNA reads as TGTGCCAGCAGTTTAACTCGCGAAAGAAACTATGGCTACACCTTC. It specifies CASSLTRERNYGYTF.

The chain carries TRBV11-2 and TRBJ1-2; possibly TRBD1 for D (5 bases). Germline-derived CDR1 and CDR2 are SGHAT and FQNNGV. The CDR3 is 14 amino acids. V was cut by 3 bases and J by 4 bases, with 12 bases left in between. Here the CDR3 reads CASSLGRASYGYTF. In DNA form, the CDR3 reads TGTGCCAGCAGCTTGGGCAGGGCCTCCTATGGCTACACCTTC.

The sample holds a few counts of this clone. This rearrangement joins TRBV2 to TRBJ1-5; D might be TRBD1 (5 bases). The CDR3 runs to 13 residues. The ends were cut back, 2 bases at V and 9 bases at J, with 11 bases in the middle. CDR1 is SNHLY and CDR2 is FYNNEI in the germline V gene. CDR3 sequence (DNA): TGTGCCAGCAGTGAAAGGGACTCGGGGCCCCAGCATTTT. Translation: CASSERDSGPQHF.

V gene TRBV7-2 combines with J gene TRBJ2-6, with D maybe TRBD1 (5 bases). Germline loops: CDR1 SGHTA, CDR2 FQGNSA. The V and J ends lost 5 bases and 2 bases respectively, with 10 bases between them. The CDR3 consists of 15 residues. CDR3 sequence (DNA): TGTGCCAGCAGCCCAGGGATCCCTGGGGCCAACGTCCTGACTTTC. It is translated as CASSPGIPGANVLTF.